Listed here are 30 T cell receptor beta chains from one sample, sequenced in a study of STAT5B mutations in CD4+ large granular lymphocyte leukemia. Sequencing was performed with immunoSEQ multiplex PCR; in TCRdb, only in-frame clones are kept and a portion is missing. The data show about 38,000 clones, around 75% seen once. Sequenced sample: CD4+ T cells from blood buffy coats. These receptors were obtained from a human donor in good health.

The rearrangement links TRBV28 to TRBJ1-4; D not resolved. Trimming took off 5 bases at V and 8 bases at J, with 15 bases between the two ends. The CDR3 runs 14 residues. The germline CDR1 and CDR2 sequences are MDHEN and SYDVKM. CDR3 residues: CASSPAWVWEKLFF. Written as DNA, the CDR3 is TGTGCCAGCAGTCCCGCGTGGGTGTGGGAAAAACTGTTTTTT.

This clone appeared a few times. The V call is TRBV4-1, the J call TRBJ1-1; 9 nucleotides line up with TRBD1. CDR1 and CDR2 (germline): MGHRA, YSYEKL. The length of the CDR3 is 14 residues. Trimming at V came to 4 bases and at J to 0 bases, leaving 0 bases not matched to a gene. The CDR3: CASSRQGVNTEAFF. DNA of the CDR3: TGCGCCAGCAGCCGACAGGGGGTGAACACTGAAGCTTTCTTT.

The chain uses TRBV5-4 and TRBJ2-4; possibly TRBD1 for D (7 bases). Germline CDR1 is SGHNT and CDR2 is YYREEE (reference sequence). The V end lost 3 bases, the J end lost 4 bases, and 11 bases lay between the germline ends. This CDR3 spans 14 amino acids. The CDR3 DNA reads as TGTGCCAGCAGCTCGCCAGGGGGGAAAAACATTCAGTACTTC. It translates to CASSSPGGKNIQYF.

The DNA of the CDR3 is TGTGCCAGCAGTTCCCCGCTGAGGGCGGGCTCCTACAATGAGCAGTTCTTC. The encoded protein is CASSSPLRAGSYNEQFF. The chain uses TRBV27 and TRBJ2-1; D possibly corresponds to TRBD2 (5 bases). The CDR3 spans 17 residues. Germline V gene lookup returns CDR1 MNHEY and CDR2 SMNVEV (reference sequence). The germline V and J ends were trimmed by 4 bases and 0 bases, with 16 bases remaining between them.

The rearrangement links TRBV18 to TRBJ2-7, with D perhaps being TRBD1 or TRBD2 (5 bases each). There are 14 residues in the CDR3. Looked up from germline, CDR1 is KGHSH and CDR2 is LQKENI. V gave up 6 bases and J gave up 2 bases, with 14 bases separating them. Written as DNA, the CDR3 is TGTGCCAGCTCGGAGCTCGGGACGACCTACGAGCAGTACTTC. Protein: CASSELGTTYEQYF.

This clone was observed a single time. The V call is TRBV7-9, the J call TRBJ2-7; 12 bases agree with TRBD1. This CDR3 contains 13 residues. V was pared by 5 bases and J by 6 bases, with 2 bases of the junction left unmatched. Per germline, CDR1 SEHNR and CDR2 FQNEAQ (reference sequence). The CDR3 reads CASSRDRGREQYF. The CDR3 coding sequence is TGTGCCAGCAGCCGGGACAGGGGGCGCGAGCAGTACTTC.

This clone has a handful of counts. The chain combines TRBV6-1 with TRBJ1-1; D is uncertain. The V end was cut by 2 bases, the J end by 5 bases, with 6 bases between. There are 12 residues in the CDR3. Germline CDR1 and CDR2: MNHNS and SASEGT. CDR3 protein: CASSESRTEAFF. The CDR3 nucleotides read TGTGCCAGCAGTGAATCGCGGACTGAAGCTTTCTTT.

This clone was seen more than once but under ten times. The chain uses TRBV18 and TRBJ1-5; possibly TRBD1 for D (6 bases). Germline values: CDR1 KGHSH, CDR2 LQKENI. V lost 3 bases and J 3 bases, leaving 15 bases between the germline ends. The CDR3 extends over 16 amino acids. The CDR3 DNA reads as TGTGCCAGCTCACCTTTTTCCGGACAGAACAATCAGCCCCAGCATTTT. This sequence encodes CASSPFSGQNNQPQHF.

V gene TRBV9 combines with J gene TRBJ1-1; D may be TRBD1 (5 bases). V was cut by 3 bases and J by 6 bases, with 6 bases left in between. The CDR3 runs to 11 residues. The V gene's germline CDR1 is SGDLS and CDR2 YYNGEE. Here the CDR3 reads CASSETAEAFF. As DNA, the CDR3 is TGTGCCAGCAGCGAGACAGCTGAAGCTTTCTTT. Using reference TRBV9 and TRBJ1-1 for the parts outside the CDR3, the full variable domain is DSGVTQTPKHLITATGQRVTLRCSPRSGDLSVYWYQQSLDQGLQFLIQYYNGEERAKGNILERFSAQQFPDLHSELNLSSLELGDSALYFCASSETAEAFFGQGTRLTVV.

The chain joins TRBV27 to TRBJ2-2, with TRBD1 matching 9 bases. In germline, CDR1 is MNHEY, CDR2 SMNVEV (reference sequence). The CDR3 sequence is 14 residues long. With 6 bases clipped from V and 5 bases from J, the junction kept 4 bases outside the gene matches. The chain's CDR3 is CASRGTGRTGELFF. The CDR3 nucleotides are TGTGCCAGCAGGGGGACAGGGAGGACCGGGGAGCTGTTTTTT.

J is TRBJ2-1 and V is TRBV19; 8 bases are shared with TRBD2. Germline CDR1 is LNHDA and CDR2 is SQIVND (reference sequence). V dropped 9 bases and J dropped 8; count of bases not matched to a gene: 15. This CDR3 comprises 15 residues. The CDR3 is CASLYTGGDMDEQFF. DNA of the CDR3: TGTGCCAGCCTTTATACCGGGGGGGATATGGATGAGCAGTTCTTC.

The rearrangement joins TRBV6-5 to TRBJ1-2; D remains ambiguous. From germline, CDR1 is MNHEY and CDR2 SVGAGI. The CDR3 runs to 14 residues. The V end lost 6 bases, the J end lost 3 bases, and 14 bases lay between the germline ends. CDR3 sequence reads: CASRTNTAYYGYTF. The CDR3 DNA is TGTGCCAGCAGAACTAACACCGCTTACTATGGCTACACCTTC.

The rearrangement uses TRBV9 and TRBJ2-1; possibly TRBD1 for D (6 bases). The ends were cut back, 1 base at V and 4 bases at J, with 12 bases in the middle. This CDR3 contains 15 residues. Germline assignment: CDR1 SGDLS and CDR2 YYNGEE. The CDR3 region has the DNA TGTGCCAGCAGCGTAAAGGCAGGGGATTACAATGAGCAGTTCTTC. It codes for CASSVKAGDYNEQFF. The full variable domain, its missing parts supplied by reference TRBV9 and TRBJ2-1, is DSGVTQTPKHLITATGQRVTLRCSPRSGDLSVYWYQQSLDQGLQFLIQYYNGEERAKGNILERFSAQQFPDLHSELNLSSLELGDSALYFCASSVKAGDYNEQFFGPGTRLTVL.

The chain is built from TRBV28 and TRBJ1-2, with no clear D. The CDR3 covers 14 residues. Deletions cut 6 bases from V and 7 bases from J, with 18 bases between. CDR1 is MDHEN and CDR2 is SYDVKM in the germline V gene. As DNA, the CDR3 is TGTGCCAGCAGCCCTACGGACTATCCGGGTGGCTACACCTTC. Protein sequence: CASSPTDYPGGYTF.

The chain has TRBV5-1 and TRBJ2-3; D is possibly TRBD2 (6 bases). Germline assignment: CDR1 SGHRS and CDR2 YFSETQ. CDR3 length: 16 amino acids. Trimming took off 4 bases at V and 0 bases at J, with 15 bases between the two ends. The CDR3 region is CASSREEGTSTDTQYF. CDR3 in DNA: TGCGCCAGCAGCAGGGAGGAGGGGACGAGCACAGATACGCAGTATTTT. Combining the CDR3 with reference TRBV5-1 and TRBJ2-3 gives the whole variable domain KAGVTQTPRYLIKTRGQQVTLSCSPISGHRSVSWYQQTPGQGLQFLFEYFSETQRNKGNFPGRFSGRQFSNSRSEMNVSTLELGDSALYLCASSREEGTSTDTQYFGPGTRLTVL.

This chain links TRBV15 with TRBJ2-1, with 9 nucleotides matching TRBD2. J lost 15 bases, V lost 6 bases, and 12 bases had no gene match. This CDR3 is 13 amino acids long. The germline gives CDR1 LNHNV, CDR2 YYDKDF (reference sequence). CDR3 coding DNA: TGTGCCACCAGTCCCGGACTAGCGCTCCCTACGTTCTTC. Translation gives CATSPGLALPTFF. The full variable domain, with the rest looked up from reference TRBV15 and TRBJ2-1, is DAMVIQNPRYQVTQFGKPVTLSCSQTLNHNVMYWYQQKSSQAPKLLFHYYDKDFNNEADTPDNFQSRRPNTSFCFLDIRSPGLGDTAMYLCATSPGLALPTFFGPGTRLTVL.

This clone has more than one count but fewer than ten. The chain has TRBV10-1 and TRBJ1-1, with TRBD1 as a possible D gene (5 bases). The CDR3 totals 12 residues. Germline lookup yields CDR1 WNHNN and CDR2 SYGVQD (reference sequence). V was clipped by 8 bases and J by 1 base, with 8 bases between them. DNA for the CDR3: TGCGCCAGCCCACAGGAGAACACTGAAGCTTTCTTT. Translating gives CASPQENTEAFF.

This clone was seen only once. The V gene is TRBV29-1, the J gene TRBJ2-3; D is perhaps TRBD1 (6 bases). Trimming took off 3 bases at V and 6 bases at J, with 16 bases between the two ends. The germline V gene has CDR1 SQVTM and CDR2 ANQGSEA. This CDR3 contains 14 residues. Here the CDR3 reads CSVDHRVLSDTQYF. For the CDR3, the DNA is TGCAGCGTTGATCACAGGGTTCTATCTGATACGCAGTATTTT.

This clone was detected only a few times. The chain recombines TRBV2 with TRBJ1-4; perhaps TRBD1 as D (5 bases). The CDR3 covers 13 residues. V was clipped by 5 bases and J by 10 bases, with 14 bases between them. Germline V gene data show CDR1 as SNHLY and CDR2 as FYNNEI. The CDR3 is CASSTPGRGKLFF. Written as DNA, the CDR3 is TGTGCCAGCAGTACCCCCGGGAGGGGAAAACTGTTTTTT.

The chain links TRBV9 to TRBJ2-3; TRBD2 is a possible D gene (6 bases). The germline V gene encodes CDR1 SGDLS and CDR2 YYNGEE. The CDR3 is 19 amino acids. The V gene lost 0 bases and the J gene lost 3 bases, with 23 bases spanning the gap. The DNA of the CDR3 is TGTGCCAGCAGCGTAGGTTCTGGCCCCCGGGGAGGTAGAACAGATACGCAGTATTTT. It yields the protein CASSVGSGPRGGRTDTQYF.

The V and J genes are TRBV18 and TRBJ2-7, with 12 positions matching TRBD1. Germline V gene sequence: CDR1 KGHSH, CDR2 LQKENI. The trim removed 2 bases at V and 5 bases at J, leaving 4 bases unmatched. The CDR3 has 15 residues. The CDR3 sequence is CASSPFGTGGHEQYF. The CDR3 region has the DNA TGTGCCAGCTCACCATTCGGGACAGGGGGCCACGAGCAGTACTTC.

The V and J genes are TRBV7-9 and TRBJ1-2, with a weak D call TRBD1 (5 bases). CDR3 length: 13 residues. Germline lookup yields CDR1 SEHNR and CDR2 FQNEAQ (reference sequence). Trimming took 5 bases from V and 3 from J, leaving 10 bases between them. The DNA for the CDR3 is TGTGCCAGCAGCCAAGGGGAACACTATGGCTACACCTTC. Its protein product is CASSQGEHYGYTF.

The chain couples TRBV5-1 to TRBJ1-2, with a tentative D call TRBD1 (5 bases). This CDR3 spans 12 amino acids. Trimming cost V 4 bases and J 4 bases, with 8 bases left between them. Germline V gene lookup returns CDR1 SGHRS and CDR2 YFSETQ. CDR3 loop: CASSPQGYGYTF. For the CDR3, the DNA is TGCGCCAGCAGCCCTCAGGGCTATGGCTACACCTTC.

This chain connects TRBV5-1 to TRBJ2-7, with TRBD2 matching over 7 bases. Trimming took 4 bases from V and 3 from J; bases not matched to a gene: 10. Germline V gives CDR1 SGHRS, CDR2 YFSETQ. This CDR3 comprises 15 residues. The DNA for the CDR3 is TGCGCCAGCAGCCTCGGTGGGGGGGTGAACTACGAGCAGTACTTC. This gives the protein CASSLGGGVNYEQYF.

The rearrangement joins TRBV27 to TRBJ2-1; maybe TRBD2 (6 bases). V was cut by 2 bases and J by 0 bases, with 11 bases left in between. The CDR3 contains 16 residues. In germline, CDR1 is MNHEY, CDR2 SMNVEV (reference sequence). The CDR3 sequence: CASSLTQRVSYNEQFF. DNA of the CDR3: TGTGCCAGCAGTTTAACCCAGCGGGTCTCCTACAATGAGCAGTTCTTC.

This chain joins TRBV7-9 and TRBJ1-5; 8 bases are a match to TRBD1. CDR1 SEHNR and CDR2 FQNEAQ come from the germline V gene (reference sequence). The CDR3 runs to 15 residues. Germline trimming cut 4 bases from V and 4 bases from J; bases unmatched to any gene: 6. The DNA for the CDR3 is TGTGCCAGCAGCTCGATGACAGGGGTGAATCAGCCCCAGCATTTT. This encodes CASSSMTGVNQPQHF.

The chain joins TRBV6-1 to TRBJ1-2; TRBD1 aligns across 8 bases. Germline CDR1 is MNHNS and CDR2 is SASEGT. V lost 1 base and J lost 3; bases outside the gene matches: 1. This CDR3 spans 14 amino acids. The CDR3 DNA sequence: TGTGCCAGCAGTGAAGGGGGACAGGACTATGGCTACACCTTC. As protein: CASSEGGQDYGYTF.

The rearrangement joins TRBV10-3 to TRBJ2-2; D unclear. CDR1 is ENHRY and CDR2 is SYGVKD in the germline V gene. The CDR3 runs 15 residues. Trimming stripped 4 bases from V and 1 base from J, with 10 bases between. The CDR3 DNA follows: TGTGCCATCAGTGGTATCTACCAGAACACCGGGGAGCTGTTTTTT. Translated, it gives CAISGIYQNTGELFF.

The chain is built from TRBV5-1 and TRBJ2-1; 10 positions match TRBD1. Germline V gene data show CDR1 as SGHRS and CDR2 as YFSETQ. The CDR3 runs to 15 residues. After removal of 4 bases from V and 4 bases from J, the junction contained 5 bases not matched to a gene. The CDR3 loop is CASSQGTGAYNEQFF. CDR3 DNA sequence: TGCGCCAGCAGCCAAGGGACAGGGGCGTACAATGAGCAGTTCTTC.

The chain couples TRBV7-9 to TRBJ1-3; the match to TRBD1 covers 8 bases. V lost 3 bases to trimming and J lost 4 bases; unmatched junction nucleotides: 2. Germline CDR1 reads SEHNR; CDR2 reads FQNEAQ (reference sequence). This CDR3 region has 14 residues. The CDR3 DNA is TGTGCCAGCAGCTTGGACAGGGAGGGAAACACCATATATTTT. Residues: CASSLDREGNTIYF. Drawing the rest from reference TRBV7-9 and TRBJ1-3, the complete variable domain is DTGVSQNPRHKITKRGQNVTFRCDPISEHNRLYWYRQTLGQGPEFLTYFQNEAQLEKSRLLSDRFSAERPKGSFSTLEIQRTEQGDSAMYLCASSLDREGNTIYFGEGSWLTVV.